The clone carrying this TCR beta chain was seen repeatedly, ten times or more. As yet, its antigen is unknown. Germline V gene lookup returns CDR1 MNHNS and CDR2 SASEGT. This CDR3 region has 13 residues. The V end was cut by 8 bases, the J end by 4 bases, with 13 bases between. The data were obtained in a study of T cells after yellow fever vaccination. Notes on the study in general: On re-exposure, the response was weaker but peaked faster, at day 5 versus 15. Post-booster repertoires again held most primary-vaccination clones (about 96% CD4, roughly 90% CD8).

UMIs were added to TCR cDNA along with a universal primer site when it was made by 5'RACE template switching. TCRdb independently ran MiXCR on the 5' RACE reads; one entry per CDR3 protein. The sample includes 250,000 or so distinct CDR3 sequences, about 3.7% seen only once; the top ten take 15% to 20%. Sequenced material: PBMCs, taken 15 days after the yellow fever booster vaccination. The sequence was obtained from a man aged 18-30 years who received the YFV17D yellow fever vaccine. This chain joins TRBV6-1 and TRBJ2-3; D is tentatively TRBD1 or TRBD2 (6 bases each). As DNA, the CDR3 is TGTGCCAGCGGGGGGCTAGGCGCAGATACGCAGTATTTT. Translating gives CASGGLGADTQYF.